This T cell receptor (beta chain) was profiled in a study of neurological immune-mediated disorders. This clonotype was detected many times. V dropped 0 bases and J dropped 9 bases, with 21 bases sitting between them. The CDR3 consists of 16 residues. CDR1 is DFQATT, CDR2 SNEGSKA, per germline (reference sequence). TCRdb fed the 5' RACE reads into MiXCR, producing one record per CDR3 protein. In the table there are roughly 75,000 distinct CDR3 sequences, 2.6% of which are singletons. This chain connects TRBV20-1 to TRBJ2-1; possibly TRBD2 for D (6 bases). The sequenced material came from PBMCs. This receptor was identified in a woman younger than 45 with multiple sclerosis. The CDR3 region is CSAREWGSGGTIEQFF. The CDR3 DNA reads TGCAGTGCTAGAGAGTGGGGCTCCGGGGGTACAATTGAGCAGTTCTTC.